This TCR beta chain was identified in a study of shared clonotypes between healthy human individuals. This clone has more than one count but fewer than ten. Its antigen remains unknown. As originally analysed: For the immunoSEQ data, sequences were junction-only without quality scores, so filtering differed. The protocol was immunoSEQ multiplex PCR, while the TCRdb copy is restricted to in-frame clones and leaves out a portion. V, J and clone size were drawn from that table, and D and trimming were deduced from the DNA. This table has approximately 700,000 clones, around 78% appearing once. The study, taken as a whole, reports: Memory subsets generally showed lower estimated richness than naive subsets.

Each of the donors was a healthy adult who was HIV-negative and had not had a recent acute infection or vaccination. The sequencing input was memory CD4+ T cells sorted from blood. Indicated subset: CD45RA-negative fraction. The receptor comes from a woman aged 30 to 39 in good health.

CDR3 sequence reads: CASSSYGALYEQYF. The DNA for the CDR3 is TGCGCCAGCAGCTCCTACGGGGCACTCTACGAGCAGTACTTC. The chain has TRBV5-1 and TRBJ2-7; D is perhaps TRBD1 or TRBD2 (5 bases each). CDR1 SGHRS and CDR2 YFSETQ come from the germline V gene. V dropped 3 bases and J dropped 3 bases, with 13 bases sitting between them. The CDR3 consists of 14 residues.